The text below deals with one T cell receptor beta chain. Deletions cut 1 base from V and 10 bases from J, with 14 bases between. CDR1 SGHNT and CDR2 YENEEA come from the germline V gene. The CDR3 has 14 residues. This sample was included in a study of T cells in Graves' hyperthyroidism and ophthalmopathy. Patients were excluded for uncontrolled infection, other autoimmune disease, pregnancy or lactation. It was RNA transcripts that yielded the amplified TCR beta CDR3 regions. The primer set for the first-round RT-PCR of the TCR CDR3 was HTBI. TCRdb fed the multiplex PCR reads into MiXCR, producing one record per CDR3 protein. The profile covers a few hundred thousand distinct CDR3 sequences, with roughly 16% appearing a single time and 29% taken by the ten largest.

The receptor comes from a woman aged 25 to 39 with Graves' ophthalmopathy. This chain uses TRBV11-3 with TRBJ2-4, with a tentative D call TRBD2 (6 bases). Material for sequencing was blood. CDR3 DNA: TGTGCCAGCAGCTTAGCTAGCGTAGAGGGTATTCAGTACTTC. Residues: CASSLASVEGIQYF.